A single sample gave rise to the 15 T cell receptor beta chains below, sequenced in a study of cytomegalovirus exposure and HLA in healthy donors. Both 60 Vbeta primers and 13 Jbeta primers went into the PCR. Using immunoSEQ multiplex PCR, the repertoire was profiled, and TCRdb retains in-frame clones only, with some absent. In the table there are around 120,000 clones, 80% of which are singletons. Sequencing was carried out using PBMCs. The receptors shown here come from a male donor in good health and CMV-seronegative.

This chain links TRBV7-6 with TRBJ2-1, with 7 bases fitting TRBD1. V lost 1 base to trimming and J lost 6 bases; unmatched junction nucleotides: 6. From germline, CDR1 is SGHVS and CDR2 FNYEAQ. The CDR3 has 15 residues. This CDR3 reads CASSLGPGGGNEQFF. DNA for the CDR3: TGTGCCAGCAGCTTAGGGCCAGGGGGTGGCAATGAGCAGTTCTTC.

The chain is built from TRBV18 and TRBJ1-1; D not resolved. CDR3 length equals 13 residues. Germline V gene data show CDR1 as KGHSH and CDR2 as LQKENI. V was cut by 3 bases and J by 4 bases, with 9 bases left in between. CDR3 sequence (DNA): TGTGCCAGCTCACCCCTAGTCAGCACTGAAGCTTTCTTT. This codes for CASSPLVSTEAFF.

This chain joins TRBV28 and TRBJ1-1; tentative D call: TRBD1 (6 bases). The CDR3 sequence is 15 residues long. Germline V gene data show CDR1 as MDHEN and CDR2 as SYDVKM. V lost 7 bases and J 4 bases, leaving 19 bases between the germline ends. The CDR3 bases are TGTGCCAGCATCCCCGGACAGCCCCGGGGCACTGAAGCTTTCTTT. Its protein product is CASIPGQPRGTEAFF.

Here the CDR3 reads CASTGEGQDGETQYF. CDR3 nucleotide sequence: TGCGCCAGCACCGGTGAGGGACAGGATGGGGAGACCCAGTACTTC. V is TRBV5-1 and J is TRBJ2-5, with 8 bases lining up with TRBD1. The CDR3 is made up of 15 amino acids. V was clipped by 6 bases and J by 5 bases; unmatched bases: 12. CDR1 is SGHRS, CDR2 YFSETQ, per germline.

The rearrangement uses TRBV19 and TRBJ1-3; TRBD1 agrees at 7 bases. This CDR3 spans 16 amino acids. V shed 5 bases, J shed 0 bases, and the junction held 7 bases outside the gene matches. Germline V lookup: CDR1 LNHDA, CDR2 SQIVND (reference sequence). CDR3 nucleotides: TGTGCCAGTAGTTTGACAGGGCCCGGCTCTGGAAACACCATATATTTT. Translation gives CASSLTGPGSGNTIYF.

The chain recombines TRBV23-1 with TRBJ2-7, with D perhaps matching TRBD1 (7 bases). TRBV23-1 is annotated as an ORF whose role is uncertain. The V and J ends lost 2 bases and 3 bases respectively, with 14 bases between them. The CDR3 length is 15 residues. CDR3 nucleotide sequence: TGCGCCAGCAGTCAAGGTGGCAGGGGGGACTACGAGCAGTACTTC. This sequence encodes CASSQGGRGDYEQYF.

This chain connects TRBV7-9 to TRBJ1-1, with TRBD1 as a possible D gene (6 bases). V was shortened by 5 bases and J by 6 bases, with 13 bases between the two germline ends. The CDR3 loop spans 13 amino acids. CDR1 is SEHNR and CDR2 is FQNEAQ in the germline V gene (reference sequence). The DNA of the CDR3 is TGTGCCAGCAGCACCGGGACAAAGCCTGAAGCTTTCTTT. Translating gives CASSTGTKPEAFF.

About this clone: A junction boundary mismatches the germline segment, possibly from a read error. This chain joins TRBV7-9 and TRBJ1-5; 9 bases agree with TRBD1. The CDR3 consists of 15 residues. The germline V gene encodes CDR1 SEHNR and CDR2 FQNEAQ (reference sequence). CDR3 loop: CSSSLAGTGNQPQHF. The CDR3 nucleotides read TGTTCCAGCAGCTTAGCCGGGACAGGGAATCAGCCCCAGCATTTT.

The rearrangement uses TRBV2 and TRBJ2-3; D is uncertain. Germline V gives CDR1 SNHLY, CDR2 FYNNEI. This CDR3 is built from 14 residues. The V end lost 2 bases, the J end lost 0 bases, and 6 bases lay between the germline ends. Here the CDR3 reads CASSEQASTDTQYF. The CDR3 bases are TGTGCCAGCAGTGAACAGGCTAGCACAGATACGCAGTATTTT.

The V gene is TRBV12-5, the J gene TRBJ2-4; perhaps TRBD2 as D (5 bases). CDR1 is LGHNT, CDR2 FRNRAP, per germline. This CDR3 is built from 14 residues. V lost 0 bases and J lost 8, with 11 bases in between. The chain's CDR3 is CASGLVLSRDIQYF. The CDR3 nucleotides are TGTGCTAGTGGTTTGGTACTTTCGCGGGACATTCAGTACTTC. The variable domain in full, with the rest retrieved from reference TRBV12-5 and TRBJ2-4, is DARVTQTPRHKVTEMGQEVTMRCQPILGHNTVFWYRQTMMQGLELLAYFRNRAPLDDSGMPKDRFSAEMPDATLATLKIQPSEPRDSAVYFCASGLVLSRDIQYFGAGTRLSVL.

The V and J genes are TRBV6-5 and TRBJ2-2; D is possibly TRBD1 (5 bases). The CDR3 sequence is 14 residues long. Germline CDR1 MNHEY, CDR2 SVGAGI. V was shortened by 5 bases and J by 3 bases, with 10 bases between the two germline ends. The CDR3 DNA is TGTGCCAGCAGTCTAACAGGCTACACCGGGGAGCTGTTTTTT. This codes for CASSLTGYTGELFF.

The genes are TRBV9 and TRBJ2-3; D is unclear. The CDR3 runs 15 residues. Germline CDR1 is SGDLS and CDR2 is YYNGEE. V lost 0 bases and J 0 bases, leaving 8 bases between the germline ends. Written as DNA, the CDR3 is TGTGCCAGCAGCGTAGGAATCACTAGCACAGATACGCAGTATTTT. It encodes CASSVGITSTDTQYF.

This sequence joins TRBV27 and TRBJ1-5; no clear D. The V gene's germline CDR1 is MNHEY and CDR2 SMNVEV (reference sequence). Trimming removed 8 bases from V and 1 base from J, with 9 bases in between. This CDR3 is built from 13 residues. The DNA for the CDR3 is TGTGCCAGCGGAGCGCGGAGCAATCAGCCCCAGCATTTT. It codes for CASGARSNQPQHF.

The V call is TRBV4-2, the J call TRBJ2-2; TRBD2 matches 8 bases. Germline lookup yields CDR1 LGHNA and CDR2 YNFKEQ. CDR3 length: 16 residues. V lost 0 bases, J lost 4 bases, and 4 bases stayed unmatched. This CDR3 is CASSQEGLVSTGELFF. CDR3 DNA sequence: TGTGCCAGCAGCCAAGAGGGACTAGTGAGCACCGGGGAGCTGTTTTTT.

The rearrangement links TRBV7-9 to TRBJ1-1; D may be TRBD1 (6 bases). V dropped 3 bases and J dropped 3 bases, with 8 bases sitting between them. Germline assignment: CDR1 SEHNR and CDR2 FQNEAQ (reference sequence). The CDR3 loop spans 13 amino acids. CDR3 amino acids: CASSFPGDTEAFF. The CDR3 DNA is TGTGCCAGCAGCTTTCCAGGGGACACTGAAGCTTTCTTT.